This T cell receptor beta chain was sequenced in a study of CD8+ T cells in alopecia areata. cDNA reverse transcribed from extracted RNA served as the sequencing template. Assay: immunoSEQ multiplex PCR; the TCRdb copy retains only in-frame clones and omits some. The repertoire has 150,000 or so clones, 85% to 90% of them found once; the top ten carry over 10%. Documented treatment: oral pan-JAK inhibitor, 5-10 mg twice daily. Using a FACSAria, the CD4+ and CD8+ T cells were sorted from the PBMCs. Losses at the gene ends were 3 bases for V and 3 bases for J; bases not matched to a gene: 1. This CDR3 spans 13 amino acids. The germline V gene has CDR1 SGHAT and CDR2 FQNNGV.

Sequencing used CD8+ T cells sorted from blood, obtained at week 4, from a patient treated with tofacitinib. The source is a human donor with alopecia areata. The chain employs TRBV11-2 and TRBJ2-7; 8 bases fit TRBD2. CDR3 sequence reads: CASSFGTSYEQYF. For the CDR3, the DNA is TGTGCCAGCAGCTTCGGGACTAGCTACGAGCAGTACTTC.